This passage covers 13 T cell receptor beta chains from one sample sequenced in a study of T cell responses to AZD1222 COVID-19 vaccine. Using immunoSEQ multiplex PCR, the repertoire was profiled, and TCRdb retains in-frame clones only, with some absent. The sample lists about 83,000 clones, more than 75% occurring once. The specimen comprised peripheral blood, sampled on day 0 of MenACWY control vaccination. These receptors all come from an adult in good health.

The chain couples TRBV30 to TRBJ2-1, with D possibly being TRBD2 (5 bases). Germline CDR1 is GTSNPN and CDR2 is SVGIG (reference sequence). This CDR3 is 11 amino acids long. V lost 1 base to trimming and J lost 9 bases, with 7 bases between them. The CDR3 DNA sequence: TGTGCCTGGAGTGGAGGGCCTGAGCAGTTCTTC. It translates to CAWSGGPEQFF.

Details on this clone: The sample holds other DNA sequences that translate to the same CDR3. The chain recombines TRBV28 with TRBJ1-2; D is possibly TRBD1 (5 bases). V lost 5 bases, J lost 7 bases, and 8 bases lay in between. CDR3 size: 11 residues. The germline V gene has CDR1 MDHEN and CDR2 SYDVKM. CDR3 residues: CASSPRGGYTF. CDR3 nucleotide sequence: TGTGCCAGCAGTCCTAGGGGTGGCTACACCTTC.

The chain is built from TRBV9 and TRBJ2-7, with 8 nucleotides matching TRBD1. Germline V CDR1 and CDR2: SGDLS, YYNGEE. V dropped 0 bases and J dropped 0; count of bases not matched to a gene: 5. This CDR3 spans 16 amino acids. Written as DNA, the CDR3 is TGTGCCAGCAGCGTAGGAGGGGACAGGTTCTCCTACGAGCAGTACTTC. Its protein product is CASSVGGDRFSYEQYF.

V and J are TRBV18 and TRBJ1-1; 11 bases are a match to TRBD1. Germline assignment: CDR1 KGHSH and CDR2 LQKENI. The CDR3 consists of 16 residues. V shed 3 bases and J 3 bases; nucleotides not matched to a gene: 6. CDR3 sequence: CASSPGQGAWYTEAFF. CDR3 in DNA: TGTGCCAGCTCACCCGGACAGGGGGCTTGGTACACTGAAGCTTTCTTT.

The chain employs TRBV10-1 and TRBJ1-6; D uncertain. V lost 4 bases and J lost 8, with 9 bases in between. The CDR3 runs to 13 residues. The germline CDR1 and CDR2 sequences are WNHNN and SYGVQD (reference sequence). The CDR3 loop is CASSGRRDSPLHF. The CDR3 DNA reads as TGCGCCAGCAGTGGCAGGCGGGATTCACCCCTCCACTTT.

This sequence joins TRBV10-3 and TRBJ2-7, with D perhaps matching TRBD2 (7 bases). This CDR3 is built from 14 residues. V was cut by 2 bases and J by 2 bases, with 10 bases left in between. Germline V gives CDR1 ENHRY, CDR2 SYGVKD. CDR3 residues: CAISERGDTYEQYF. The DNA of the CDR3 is TGTGCCATCAGTGAGCGGGGGGACACCTACGAGCAGTACTTC.

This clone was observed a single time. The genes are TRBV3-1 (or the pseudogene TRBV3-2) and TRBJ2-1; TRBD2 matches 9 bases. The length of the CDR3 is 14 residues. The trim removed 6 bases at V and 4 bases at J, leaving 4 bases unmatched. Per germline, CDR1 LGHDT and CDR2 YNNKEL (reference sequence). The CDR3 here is CASSPAGGYNEQFF. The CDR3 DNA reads TGTGCCAGCAGTCCTGCGGGAGGGTACAATGAGCAGTTCTTC.

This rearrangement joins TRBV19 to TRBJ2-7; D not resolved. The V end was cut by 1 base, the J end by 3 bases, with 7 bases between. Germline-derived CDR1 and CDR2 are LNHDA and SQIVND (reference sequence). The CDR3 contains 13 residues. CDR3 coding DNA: TGTGCCAGTAGTATAGGGAGCTTCTACGAGCAGTACTTC. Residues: CASSIGSFYEQYF.

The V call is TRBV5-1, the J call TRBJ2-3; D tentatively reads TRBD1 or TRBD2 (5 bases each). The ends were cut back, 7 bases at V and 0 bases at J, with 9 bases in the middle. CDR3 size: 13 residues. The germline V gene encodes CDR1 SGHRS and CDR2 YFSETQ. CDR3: CASRRDSTDTQYF. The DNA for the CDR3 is TGCGCCAGCCGTCGGGACAGCACAGATACGCAGTATTTT.

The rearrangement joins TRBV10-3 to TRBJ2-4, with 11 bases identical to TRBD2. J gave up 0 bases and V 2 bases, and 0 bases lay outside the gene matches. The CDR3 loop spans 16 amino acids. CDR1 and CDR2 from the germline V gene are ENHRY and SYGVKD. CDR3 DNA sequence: TGTGCCATCAGTGAGGGACTAGCGGGAGCCAAAAACATTCAGTACTTC. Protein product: CAISEGLAGAKNIQYF.

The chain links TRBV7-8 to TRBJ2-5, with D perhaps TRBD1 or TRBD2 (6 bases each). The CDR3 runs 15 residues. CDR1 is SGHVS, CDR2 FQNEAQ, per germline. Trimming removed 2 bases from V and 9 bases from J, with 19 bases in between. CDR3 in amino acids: CASSLIGGGDRAQYF. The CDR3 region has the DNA TGTGCCAGCAGCTTAATCGGGGGCGGGGATCGGGCCCAGTACTTC.

The CDR3 loop is CASSPLRGLRENTEAFF. CDR3 DNA: TGTGCCAGCAGCCCCCTCAGGGGGCTAAGGGAAAACACTGAAGCTTTCTTT. The chain uses TRBV3-1 (or the pseudogene TRBV3-2) and TRBJ1-1; the match to TRBD1 covers 8 bases. The CDR3 runs to 17 residues. The V gene's germline CDR1 is LGHDT and CDR2 YNNKEL (reference sequence). Losses at the gene ends were 4 bases for V and 2 bases for J; bases not matched to a gene: 12.

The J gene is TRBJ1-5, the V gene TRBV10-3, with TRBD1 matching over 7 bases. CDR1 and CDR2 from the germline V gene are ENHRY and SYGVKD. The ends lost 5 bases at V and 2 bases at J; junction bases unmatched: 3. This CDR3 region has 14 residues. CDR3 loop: CAISRQGGNQPQHF. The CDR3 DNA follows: TGTGCCATCAGTCGACAGGGTGGCAATCAGCCCCAGCATTTT.